The 32 T cell receptor beta chains presented below share a single source sample, sequenced in a study of blood T cell repertoires in COVID-19. The table came from immunoSEQ multiplex PCR; TCRdb's copy has only in-frame clones and leaves some out. The sample contains approximately 450,000 clones, around 89% of which appear only once. Sequencing was performed on peripheral blood. These receptors came from a woman aged 25 to 45 with acute or convalescent COVID-19.

The genes are TRBV9 and TRBJ2-1; 9 bases are a match to TRBD2. Per germline, CDR1 SGDLS and CDR2 YYNGEE. V lost 0 bases and J lost 6; bases outside the gene matches: 7. This CDR3 is 16 amino acids long. The CDR3 coding sequence is TGTGCCAGCAGCGTAGATTTTCTAGCGGGATCCAATGAGCAGTTCTTC. Encoded protein: CASSVDFLAGSNEQFF.

This rearrangement joins TRBV28 to TRBJ2-3; TRBD1 matches 7 bases. Losses at the gene ends were 5 bases for V and 2 bases for J; bases not matched to a gene: 7. The CDR3 is made up of 15 amino acids. Germline assignment: CDR1 MDHEN and CDR2 SYDVKM. The CDR3 region is CASSVRDRPTDTQYF. CDR3 in DNA: TGTGCCAGCAGTGTCCGGGACAGACCCACAGATACGCAGTATTTT.

V and J are TRBV6-2 or TRBV6-3 and TRBJ1-1; a weak D match, TRBD1 (6 bases). Trimming stripped 2 bases from V and 5 bases from J, with 15 bases between. CDR1 is MNHEY and CDR2 is SVGEGT in the germline V gene. The CDR3 is 15 amino acids. CDR3 coding DNA: TGTGCCAGCAGTTACCGCCTAACAGGGACGACTGAAGCTTTCTTT. Translated: CASSYRLTGTTEAFF.

The chain joins TRBV11-2 to TRBJ1-1, with unresolved D. The CDR3 sequence is 14 residues long. The germline V gene encodes CDR1 SGHAT and CDR2 FQNNGV. Trimming pared 2 bases from V and 0 bases from J, leaving 7 bases between. CDR3 loop: CASSLNLVNTEAFF. CDR3 DNA: TGTGCCAGCAGCTTAAATTTAGTGAACACTGAAGCTTTCTTT.

The rearrangement joins TRBV9 to TRBJ2-1, with 8 bases identical to TRBD1. The CDR3 has 14 amino acids. Germline V gives CDR1 SGDLS, CDR2 YYNGEE. The ends lost 4 bases at V and 7 bases at J; junction bases unmatched: 7. CDR3 loop: CASSTGQGRNEQFF. The CDR3 DNA reads as TGTGCCAGCAGCACCGGACAGGGACGGAATGAGCAGTTCTTC. Drawing the rest from reference TRBV9 and TRBJ2-1, the complete variable domain is DSGVTQTPKHLITATGQRVTLRCSPRSGDLSVYWYQQSLDQGLQFLIQYYNGEERAKGNILERFSAQQFPDLHSELNLSSLELGDSALYFCASSTGQGRNEQFFGPGTRLTVL.

The chain recombines TRBV6-4 with TRBJ1-1, with D possibly TRBD1 on 6 matching bases. Trimming removed 3 bases at V and 4 bases at J, with 12 bases between. CDR3 size: 14 residues. CDR1 is MRHNA and CDR2 is SNTAGT in the germline V gene. The CDR3 nucleotides are TGTGCCAGCAGTGAAGGGGGTGCGGGCACTGAAGCTTTCTTT. This gives the protein CASSEGGAGTEAFF.

The rearrangement joins TRBV12-3 or TRBV12-4 to TRBJ2-7, with D possibly TRBD1 on 6 matching bases. V lost 5 bases, J lost 2 bases, and 10 bases lay in between. The length of the CDR3 is 13 residues. The CDR3 spells CASSRDNPYEQYF. CDR3 sequence (DNA): TGTGCCAGCAGTAGGGACAACCCCTACGAGCAGTACTTC.

V and J are TRBV4-1 and TRBJ2-2, with D perhaps TRBD1 (7 bases). This CDR3 has 15 residues. CDR1 and CDR2 (germline): MGHRA, YSYEKL. V gave up 4 bases and J gave up 4 bases, with 13 bases separating them. The CDR3 DNA is TGCGCCAGCAGCCCCTCCCAGGGGGGCACCGGGGAGCTGTTTTTT. Encoded protein: CASSPSQGGTGELFF.

This chain connects TRBV25-1 to TRBJ1-2, with 7 bases fitting TRBD1. The germline V gene has CDR1 MGHDK and CDR2 SYGVNS. J gave up 6 bases and V 4 bases, and 11 bases lay outside the gene matches. This CDR3 contains 15 residues. In nucleotides, the CDR3 is TGTGCCAGCAGTGGGACGGACAGGATCTTTGATGGCTACACCTTC. Translation: CASSGTDRIFDGYTF.

V usage is TRBV9 and J usage is TRBJ2-1, with TRBD2 matching over 15 bases. After removal of 0 bases from V and 3 bases from J, the junction contained 16 bases not matched to a gene. Germline V gives CDR1 SGDLS, CDR2 YYNGEE. The CDR3 is 22 residues long. The CDR3 here is CASSVASPRTSGGAARYNEQFF. The CDR3 DNA reads TGTGCCAGCAGCGTAGCGAGCCCACGGACTAGCGGGGGGGCAGCCCGCTACAATGAGCAGTTCTTC.

The CDR3 reads CASSLVAGLNTEAFF. In nucleotides, the CDR3 is TGCGCCAGCAGCTTGGTTGCCGGGTTGAACACTGAAGCTTTCTTT. The rearrangement uses TRBV5-1 and TRBJ1-1; no reliable D call. This CDR3 has 15 amino acids. Germline V gene lookup returns CDR1 SGHRS and CDR2 YFSETQ. The ends were cut back, 0 bases at V and 0 bases at J, with 9 bases in the middle.

The chain couples TRBV11-2 to TRBJ1-2, with 7 bases lining up with TRBD1. The germline gives CDR1 SGHAT, CDR2 FQNNGV. V shed 5 bases and J 6 bases; nucleotides not matched to a gene: 12. The CDR3 has 15 residues. The CDR3 is CASSVTTGYLDGYTF. DNA for the CDR3: TGTGCCAGCAGCGTTACGACAGGGTACCTGGATGGCTACACCTTC.

This clone was detected only once. The chain recombines TRBV6-5 with TRBJ1-6, with 10 bases that match TRBD1. Looked up from germline, CDR1 is MNHEY and CDR2 is SVGAGI. Trimming took 6 bases from V and 14 from J; bases not matched to a gene: 7. This CDR3 is built from 13 residues. CDR3 amino acids: CASRQGQGVSLHF. The CDR3 DNA reads as TGTGCCAGCAGACAAGGACAGGGGGTTTCCCTCCACTTT.

This clone was counted once. CDR3: CAISEGTDNSPLHF. CDR3 in DNA: TGTGCCATCAGTGAGGGGACAGATAATTCACCCCTCCACTTT. The chain carries TRBV10-3 and TRBJ1-6, with 7 positions matching TRBD1. Germline-derived CDR1 and CDR2 are ENHRY and SYGVKD. J lost 5 bases, V lost 2 bases, and 0 bases had no gene match. The CDR3 has 14 residues.

The chain has TRBV29-1 and TRBJ2-3; TRBD2 is a possible D gene (5 bases). CDR1 and CDR2 (germline): SQVTM, ANQGSEA. V lost 6 bases to trimming and J lost 1 base, with 14 bases between them. The CDR3 covers 14 residues. CDR3 nucleotides: TGCAGCGTCCTCGCTCCGGAGGGCACAGATACGCAGTATTTT. Its translation is CSVLAPEGTDTQYF.

This chain connects TRBV3-1 (or the pseudogene TRBV3-2) to TRBJ2-7; 7 nucleotides agree with TRBD2. Germline V gene sequence: CDR1 LGHDT, CDR2 YNNKEL (reference sequence). V shed 4 bases and J 3 bases; nucleotides not matched to a gene: 3. The CDR3 is 13 residues long. The CDR3: CASSRDYNYEQYF. For the CDR3, the DNA is TGTGCCAGCAGCCGGGACTATAACTACGAGCAGTACTTC.

This clone was seen more than once but under ten times. The chain employs TRBV19 and TRBJ2-1; D is possibly TRBD2 (6 bases). V dropped 0 bases and J dropped 4 bases, with 7 bases sitting between them. The CDR3 is 14 amino acids. The germline V gene encodes CDR1 LNHDA and CDR2 SQIVND (reference sequence). CDR3 coding DNA: TGTGCCAGTAGTATAGACGGACTATACAATGAGCAGTTCTTC. It is translated as CASSIDGLYNEQFF.

This clone has a handful of counts. The J gene is TRBJ1-1, the V gene TRBV5-5; 11 positions match TRBD1. CDR1 is SGHKS, CDR2 YYEKEE, per germline (reference sequence). V was pared by 4 bases and J by 1 base, with 3 bases of the junction left unmatched. The CDR3 is made up of 15 amino acids. The CDR3 reads CASSRTGGTNTEAFF. DNA of the CDR3: TGTGCCAGCAGCCGGACAGGGGGCACGAACACTGAAGCTTTCTTT.

The rearrangement joins TRBV3-1 (or the pseudogene TRBV3-2) to TRBJ2-6; tentative D call: TRBD2 (6 bases). Trimming shortened V by 1 base and J by 1 base, and 17 bases separated the two germline ends. Germline-derived CDR1 and CDR2 are LGHDT and YNNKEL (reference sequence). The CDR3 has 19 amino acids. The CDR3 sequence is CASSQGAGRALSGANVLTF. As DNA, the CDR3 is TGTGCCAGCAGCCAAGGAGCGGGCAGGGCGTTGTCTGGGGCCAACGTCCTGACTTTC.

This chain connects TRBV7-6 to TRBJ2-3, with 10 bases matching TRBD2. Germline V CDR1 and CDR2: SGHVS, FNYEAQ. The CDR3 extends over 16 amino acids. Trimming at V came to 5 bases and at J to 2 bases, leaving 7 bases not matched to a gene. The CDR3 DNA reads TGTGCCAGCAGCCCAAGGACTAGCGGATCCACAGATACGCAGTATTTT. As protein: CASSPRTSGSTDTQYF.

The chain has TRBV7-2 and TRBJ1-1; D gene unclear. Per germline, CDR1 SGHTA and CDR2 FQGNSA. The V end was cut by 6 bases, the J end by 5 bases, with 7 bases between. This CDR3 is built from 11 residues. Here the CDR3 reads CASRRQTEAFF. The CDR3 coding sequence is TGTGCCAGCAGGCGCCAAACTGAAGCTTTCTTT.

This clone has just one count. The rearrangement joins TRBV29-1 to TRBJ2-2, with TRBD1 identical over 8 bases. CDR3 length equals 14 residues. V shed 2 bases and J 7 bases; nucleotides not matched to a gene: 6. The germline V gene encodes CDR1 SQVTM and CDR2 ANQGSEA. DNA for the CDR3: TGCAGCGTTGAAAGCAGGGGGCAGAACGGGGAGCTGTTTTTT. It encodes CSVESRGQNGELFF.

The chain is built from TRBV2 and TRBJ2-3; the D gene is possibly TRBD1 (6 bases). Per the germline V gene, CDR1 is SNHLY and CDR2 is FYNNEI. CDR3 length: 15 amino acids. The V gene lost 3 bases and the J gene lost 7 bases, with 17 bases spanning the gap. CDR3 protein: CASSEMQGSRYTQYF. The CDR3 DNA reads as TGTGCCAGCAGTGAGATGCAGGGGTCTCGGTATACGCAGTATTTT.

V usage is TRBV9 and J usage is TRBJ2-3; D not certain. V lost 1 base and J 0 bases, leaving 12 bases between the germline ends. The CDR3 runs to 16 residues. The germline CDR1 and CDR2 sequences are SGDLS and YYNGEE. The CDR3 is CASSVSLRSSTDTQYF. For the CDR3, the DNA is TGTGCCAGCAGCGTAAGCTTACGGTCTAGCACAGATACGCAGTATTTT.

The CDR3 sequence: CASSLGPPNSGANVLTF. The CDR3 DNA sequence: TGTGCCAGCAGCTTAGGCCCGCCCAACTCTGGGGCCAACGTCCTGACTTTC. This chain connects TRBV7-3 to TRBJ2-6; D gene ambiguous. V lost 2 bases to trimming and J lost 0 bases, with 11 bases between them. CDR3 length: 17 amino acids. Germline V gene sequence: CDR1 SGHTA, CDR2 FQGTGA.

This chain uses TRBV3-1 (or the pseudogene TRBV3-2) with TRBJ1-3, with a weak D call TRBD1 (6 bases). This CDR3 contains 16 residues. CDR1 LGHDT and CDR2 YNNKEL come from the germline V gene (reference sequence). V shed 0 bases and J shed 2 bases, with 11 bases lying between them. CDR3 sequence (DNA): TGTGCCAGCAGCCAAGATCGGGGGGCAGCTGGAAACACCATATATTTT. Its protein is CASSQDRGAAGNTIYF.

The V call is TRBV7-6, the J call TRBJ2-7, with 7 bases identical to TRBD1. The length of the CDR3 is 15 residues. Germline V gene sequence: CDR1 SGHVS, CDR2 FNYEAQ. After removal of 0 bases from V and 5 bases from J, the junction contained 7 bases not matched to a gene. CDR3 in amino acids: CASSLADRVVDEQYF. The DNA for the CDR3 is TGTGCCAGCAGCTTAGCAGACAGGGTGGTGGACGAGCAGTACTTC.

The chain is built from TRBV18 and TRBJ2-1, with 11 bases fitting TRBD2. Germline-derived CDR1 and CDR2 are KGHSH and LQKENI. The CDR3 is 17 amino acids. J gave up 8 bases and V 3 bases, and 12 bases lay outside the gene matches. CDR3 bases: TGTGCCAGCTCACCGACTATAGCGGGGGGGAACCGCTATGAGCAGTTCTTC. Amino acid sequence: CASSPTIAGGNRYEQFF.

The rearrangement links TRBV6-5 to TRBJ1-6; 8 bases are a match to TRBD1. Per germline, CDR1 MNHEY and CDR2 SVGAGI. Losses at the gene ends were 4 bases for V and 10 bases for J; bases not matched to a gene: 6. The CDR3 has 14 residues. CDR3 DNA sequence: TGTGCCAGCAGTTCAATGGACAGGGACTCACCCCTCCACTTT. It encodes CASSSMDRDSPLHF.

The V and J genes are TRBV19 and TRBJ2-6; TRBD1 aligns across 8 bases. The CDR3 covers 18 residues. V trimming: 4 bases; J trimming: 0 bases; junction bases outside the gene matches: 8. The germline gives CDR1 LNHDA, CDR2 SQIVND (reference sequence). CDR3 loop: CASSTGQGPPSGANVLTF. CDR3 in DNA: TGTGCCAGTAGTACAGGACAGGGTCCTCCCTCTGGGGCCAACGTCCTGACTTTC.

This chain links TRBV5-4 with TRBJ2-1; no reliable D call. Germline values: CDR1 SGHNT, CDR2 YYREEE (reference sequence). The CDR3 consists of 13 residues. Trimming took 4 bases from V and 7 from J, leaving 12 bases between them. DNA of the CDR3: TGTGCCAGCAGCCCTTTCTCGCGTAATGAGCAGTTCTTC. It specifies CASSPFSRNEQFF.

The chain uses TRBV19 and TRBJ1-5; 9 bases are a match to TRBD1. This CDR3 contains 19 residues. J gave up 4 bases and V 7 bases, and 20 bases lay outside the gene matches. Germline loops: CDR1 LNHDA, CDR2 SQIVND (reference sequence). The CDR3 DNA sequence: TGTGCCAGTAATGACGGGACAGGGAGGCCTACTTTCGATAATCAGCCCCAGCATTTT. As protein: CASNDGTGRPTFDNQPQHF.